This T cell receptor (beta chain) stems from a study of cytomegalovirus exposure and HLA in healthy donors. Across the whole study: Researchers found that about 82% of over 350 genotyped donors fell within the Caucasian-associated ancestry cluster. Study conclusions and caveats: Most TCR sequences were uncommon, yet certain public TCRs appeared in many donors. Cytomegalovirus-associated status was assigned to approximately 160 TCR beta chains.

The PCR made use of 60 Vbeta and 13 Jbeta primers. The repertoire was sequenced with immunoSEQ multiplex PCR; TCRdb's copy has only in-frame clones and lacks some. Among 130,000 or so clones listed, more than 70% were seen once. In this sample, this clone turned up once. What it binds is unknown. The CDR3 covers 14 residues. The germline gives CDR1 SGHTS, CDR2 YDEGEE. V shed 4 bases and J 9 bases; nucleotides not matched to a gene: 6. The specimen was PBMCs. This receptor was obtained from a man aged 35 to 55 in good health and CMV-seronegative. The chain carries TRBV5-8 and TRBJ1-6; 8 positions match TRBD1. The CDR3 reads CASSPRDRPSPLHF. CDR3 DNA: TGTGCCAGCAGCCCGCGGGACAGGCCTTCACCCCTCCACTTT.